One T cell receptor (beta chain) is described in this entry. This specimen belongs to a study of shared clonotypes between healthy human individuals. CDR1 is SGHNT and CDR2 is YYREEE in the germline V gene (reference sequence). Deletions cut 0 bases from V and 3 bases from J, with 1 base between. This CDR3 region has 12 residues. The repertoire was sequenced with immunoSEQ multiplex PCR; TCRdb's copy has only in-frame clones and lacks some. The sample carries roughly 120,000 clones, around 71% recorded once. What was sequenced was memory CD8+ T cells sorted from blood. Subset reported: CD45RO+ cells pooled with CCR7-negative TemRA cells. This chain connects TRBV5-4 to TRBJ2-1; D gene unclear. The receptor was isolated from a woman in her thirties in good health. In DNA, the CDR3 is TGTGCCAGCAGCTTGGACTACAATGAGCAGTTCTTC. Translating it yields CASSLDYNEQFF.